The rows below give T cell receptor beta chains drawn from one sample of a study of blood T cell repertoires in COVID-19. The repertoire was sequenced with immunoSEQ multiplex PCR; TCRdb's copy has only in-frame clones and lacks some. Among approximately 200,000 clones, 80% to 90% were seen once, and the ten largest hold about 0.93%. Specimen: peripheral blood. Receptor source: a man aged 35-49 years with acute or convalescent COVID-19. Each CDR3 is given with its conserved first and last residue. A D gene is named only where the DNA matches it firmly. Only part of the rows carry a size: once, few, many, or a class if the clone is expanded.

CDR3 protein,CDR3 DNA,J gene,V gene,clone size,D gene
CATSRELGRNYYGYTF,TGTGCCACCAGCAGAGAACTGGGCAGGAATTACTATGGCTACACCTTC,TRBJ1-2,TRBV15,-,-
CASSITGDNSPLHF,TGTGCCAGTAGTATAACAGGGGACAATTCACCCCTCCACTTT,TRBJ1-6,TRBV19,-,TRBD1
CAWGWQGAQQPQHF,TGTGCCTGGGGGTGGCAGGGGGCTCAGCAGCCCCAGCATTTT,TRBJ1-5,TRBV30,-,TRBD1
CASSPTGQNYGYTF,TGCGCCAGCAGCCCTACGGGACAAAACTATGGCTACACCTTC,TRBJ1-2,TRBV4-1,-,-
CASSISGQSGEKLFF,TGTGCCAGCAGTATTTCGGGACAGAGCGGGGAAAAACTGTTTTTT,TRBJ1-4,TRBV28,-,TRBD1
CASSSGTGADEQYF,TGTGCCAGCAGCTCCGGGACAGGGGCCGACGAGCAGTACTTC,TRBJ2-7,TRBV7-3,once,TRBD1
CASSRGASNQPQHF,TGTGCCAGCAGTCGTGGGGCTAGCAATCAGCCCCAGCATTTT,TRBJ1-5,TRBV6-2/TRBV6-3,-,-
CASWGEGTGGYTF,TGTGCCAGCTGGGGGGAGGGGACCGGGGGCTACACCTTC,TRBJ1-2,TRBV6-5,-,-
CASRGEKNNQPQHF,TGTGCCAGTAGAGGGGAAAAGAACAATCAGCCCCAGCATTTT,TRBJ1-5,TRBV19,-,-
CASSYGGVPNEKLFF,TGTGCCAGCAGTTACGGAGGGGTGCCTAATGAAAAACTGTTTTTT,TRBJ1-4,TRBV28,-,-
CASSLRPGGYEQYF,TGCGCCAGCAGCCTGAGACCGGGGGGATACGAGCAGTACTTC,TRBJ2-7,TRBV4-3,-,TRBD2
CASSLAPGQGFGGTEKLFF,TGTGCCAGCAGCTTGGCCCCGGGACAGGGGTTTGGTGGGACTGAAAAACTGTTTTTT,TRBJ1-4,TRBV5-5,-,TRBD1
CAFQTGYDGYTF,TGTGCCTTTCAGACAGGCTACGATGGCTACACCTTC,TRBJ1-2,TRBV30,once,-
CASSQEVVNRQSETQYF,TGTGCCAGCAGCCAAGAGGTCGTAAATCGACAGTCAGAGACCCAGTACTTC,TRBJ2-5,TRBV3-1/TRBV3-2,-,-
CASSSGWYEQYF,TGCGCCAGCAGCTCCGGGTGGTACGAGCAGTACTTC,TRBJ2-7,TRBV5-1,-,-
CASSYGQGAYEQYF,TGTGCCAGCAGTTACGGTCAGGGCGCCTACGAGCAGTACTTC,TRBJ2-7,TRBV6-5,-,-
CASSMMDSEAFF,TGTGCCAGTAGTATGATGGACAGTGAAGCTTTCTTT,TRBJ1-1,TRBV19,-,-
CASSLNRVPQPQHF,TGTGCCAGCAGCCTAAACAGGGTCCCTCAGCCCCAGCATTTT,TRBJ1-5,TRBV5-6,-,-
CASSFSRLAGYSQETQYF,TGTGCCAGCAGCTTTTCGCGACTAGCGGGATATTCCCAAGAGACCCAGTACTTC,TRBJ2-5,TRBV5-6,-,TRBD2
CASSITTGPNQPQHF,TGCGCCAGCAGCATTACTACAGGGCCCAATCAGCCCCAGCATTTT,TRBJ1-5,TRBV5-1,-,-
CASSLQTAVNYGYTF,TGTGCCAGCTCGCTACAAACAGCTGTAAACTATGGCTACACCTTC,TRBJ1-2,TRBV18,once,-
CASSESPYQETQYF,TGTGCCAGCAGTGAATCTCCGTACCAAGAGACCCAGTACTTC,TRBJ2-5,TRBV2,-,-
CASSLAGALYGYTF,TGTGCCAGCAGCTTAGCAGGGGCACTCTATGGCTACACCTTC,TRBJ1-2,TRBV11-2,-,-
CASSQRRLETQYF,TGTGCCAGTAGTCAGAGGCGGTTAGAGACCCAGTACTTC,TRBJ2-5,TRBV19,-,-
CASSWTGGTGEQYF,TGTGCCAGCAGCTGGACAGGGGGAACGGGCGAGCAGTACTTC,TRBJ2-7,TRBV5-6,few,TRBD1
CASSLASGNYGYTF,TGTGCCAGCAGCTTAGCTTCGGGGAACTATGGCTACACCTTC,TRBJ1-2,TRBV7-9,-,-
CASSPGTRREQYF,TGTGCCAGCAGCCCCGGGACTAGACGCGAGCAGTACTTC,TRBJ2-7,TRBV7-6,-,TRBD2
CASSRGTGFEQFF,TGTGCCAGCAGCCGGGGGACAGGGTTTGAGCAGTTCTTC,TRBJ2-1,TRBV7-8,-,TRBD1
CASSKETGQTTF,TGTGCCAGCAGTAAGGAGACAGGCCAGACCACCTTC,TRBJ1-2,TRBV2,-,-
CAINGGAYEQYF,TGTGCCATCAATGGGGGGGCTTACGAGCAGTACTTC,TRBJ2-7,TRBV10-3,-,-
CASSLFNEQYF,TGTGCCAGCAGTCTCTTTAACGAGCAGTACTTC,TRBJ2-7,TRBV6-5,-,-
CASSPRTEETQYF,TGCGCCAGCAGCCCGCGGACAGAAGAGACCCAGTACTTC,TRBJ2-5,TRBV5-1,-,-
CASSSGLGVDTQYF,TGTGCCAGCAGCTCCGGACTTGGGGTGGATACGCAGTATTTT,TRBJ2-3,TRBV7-2,-,-
CASSLPTGAFNTEAFF,TGTGCCAGCAGCTTACCCACAGGGGCGTTTAACACTGAAGCTTTCTTT,TRBJ1-1,TRBV7-3,-,TRBD1
CASSLRGHKKDEAFF,TGTGCCAGCAGTTTAAGGGGCCACAAAAAGGATGAAGCTTTCTTT,TRBJ1-1,TRBV28,-,-
CASSSPGYSSYNEQFF,TGTGCCAGCAGTTCCCCGGGGTACAGCTCCTACAATGAGCAGTTCTTC,TRBJ2-1,TRBV28,-,-
CASSGSGGYEQYF,TGTGCCAGCAGTGGAAGTGGGGGGTACGAGCAGTACTTC,TRBJ2-7,TRBV2,few,-
CASSSSGGAAYNEQFF,TGTGCCAGTAGTTCAAGCGGGGGGGCCGCCTACAATGAGCAGTTCTTC,TRBJ2-1,TRBV19,-,TRBD2
CARGQGREAFF,TGTGCCAGGGGACAGGGCCGTGAAGCTTTCTTT,TRBJ1-1,TRBV2,-,TRBD1
CASSFGQGNYGYTF,TGTGCCAGCAGCTTCGGACAGGGAAACTATGGCTACACCTTC,TRBJ1-2,TRBV5-6,-,TRBD1
CASSFDSANYGYTF,TGTGCCAGCAGCTTTGACAGCGCTAACTATGGCTACACCTTC,TRBJ1-2,TRBV5-6,once,-
CASSTQMNTEAFF,TGTGCCAGCAGTACTCAAATGAACACTGAAGCTTTCTTT,TRBJ1-1,TRBV12-3/TRBV12-4,few,-
CASSSTDEAFF,TGTGCCAGCAGTTCGACAGACGAAGCTTTCTTT,TRBJ1-1,TRBV27,-,-
CASSINPSGNYNEQFF,TGTGCCAGCAGCATCAACCCTAGCGGAAACTACAATGAGCAGTTCTTC,TRBJ2-1,TRBV6-6,-,TRBD2
CASSLSSYNSPLHF,TGTGCCAGCAGCCTGAGCTCCTATAATTCACCCCTCCACTTT,TRBJ1-6,TRBV11-3,once,-
CASGWDRGLGNTIYF,TGTGCCTCTGGATGGGACAGGGGGCTTGGAAACACCATATATTTT,TRBJ1-3,TRBV30,-,TRBD1
CASSGLAGGEQFF,TGTGCCAGCAGTGGTCTAGCGGGGGGGGAGCAGTTCTTC,TRBJ2-1,TRBV6-4,-,TRBD2
CASSPAGGFSYEQYF,TGTGCCAGCAGCCCCGCGGGGGGCTTTTCCTACGAGCAGTACTTC,TRBJ2-7,TRBV7-8,-,TRBD2
CASTRLGAYTGELFF,TGTGCCAGCACCCGACTGGGGGCTTACACCGGGGAGCTGTTTTTT,TRBJ2-2,TRBV6-5,-,-
CASSLGRDRAISYEQYF,TGTGCCAGCAGCCTAGGACGGGACAGGGCCATCTCCTACGAGCAGTACTTC,TRBJ2-7,TRBV5-5,-,TRBD1
CASSFPDRGTKNIQYF,TGTGCCAGCAGTTTCCCGGACAGGGGCACCAAAAACATTCAGTACTTC,TRBJ2-4,TRBV6-2/TRBV6-3,-,TRBD1